This TCR beta chain stems from a study of T cells after posttransplantation cyclophosphamide. Assay: immunoSEQ multiplex PCR; the TCRdb copy retains only in-frame clones and omits some. In the table there are about 43,000 clones, 80% to 95% of which are singletons. Treatment was busulfan-fludarabine conditioning, a marrow graft, and cyclophosphamide on days +3 and +4. The V end was cut by 6 bases, the J end by 2 bases, with 10 bases between. Germline-derived CDR1 and CDR2 are SQVTM and ANQGSEA. The CDR3 covers 13 residues. General study findings and limits: After PTCy, TRB diversity resembled that of CNI/methotrexate controls. Donor-recipient repertoire similarity was low at 1-2 months, rising over year one. Tissue-infiltrating T cells from skin or gut overlapped little with blood T cells.

To note about this clone: Its antigen is unidentified.

The sequence came from a male patient between 60 and 69 years old who received an allogeneic stem cell transplant from a related donor and was CMV-positive. Part of the T cell pool may stem from the graft donor. The sample here was PBMCs, taken less than 70 days after allogeneic stem cell transplant with posttransplant cyclophosphamide. The J gene is TRBJ2-2, the V gene TRBV29-1; D is perhaps TRBD2 (5 bases). CDR3 sequence (DNA): TGCAGCGTCTCGGAGGCAAACACCGGGGAGCTGTTTTTT. Encoded protein: CSVSEANTGELFF.